This T cell receptor beta chain was sequenced during a study of blood T cell repertoires in COVID-19. The wider study: Spain, Italy and the United States supplied samples that represented acute and convalescent COVID-19. Sources were T cells, B-cell-depleted T cells, or PBMCs; the material itself was cDNA or gDNA.

Clones were read by immunoSEQ multiplex PCR, and TCRdb kept only the in-frame ones, dropping some. The sample gives about 190,000 clones, 89% of which show up once; 6.7% is in the top ten. The germline gives CDR1 MNHEY, CDR2 SVGAGI. The CDR3 spans 14 residues. The V end lost 6 bases, the J end lost 4 bases, and 15 bases lay between the germline ends. The J gene is TRBJ1-2, the V gene TRBV6-5, with D unresolved. Source material: peripheral blood. The receptor comes from a man in his forties with acute or convalescent COVID-19. CDR3 sequence: CASSRRQPGYGYTF. CDR3 in DNA: TGTGCCAGCAGCCGTAGGCAGCCAGGCTATGGCTACACCTTC.